The 6 T cell receptor beta chains below all came from one sample that was sequenced in a study of T-cell memory formation after mild COVID-19. TCRdb reprocessed the 5' RACE reads with MiXCR, giving one entry per CDR3 protein. The sample holds 200,000 to 250,000 distinct CDR3 sequences, roughly a tenth seen once. The sequenced sample consisted of PBMCs or a T cell subset sorted from them (not recorded which). The receptors were sampled from a man aged 18 to 29 who had mild COVID-19 (a few samples of this study predate the infection). Cell type and time point are not known.

The rearrangement joins TRBV5-4 to TRBJ2-7; D call uncertain. Trimming pared 0 bases from V and 3 bases from J, leaving 10 bases between. Per the germline V gene, CDR1 is SGHNT and CDR2 is YYREEE (reference sequence). The CDR3 is made up of 14 amino acids. CDR3 DNA: TGTGCCAGCAGCTTGGATGTGGGGATCTACGAGCAGTACGTC. Its protein is CASSLDVGIYEQYV.

The chain links TRBV5-1 to TRBJ2-3; D may be TRBD1 or TRBD2 (5 bases each). The CDR3 loop spans 13 amino acids. V lost 4 bases, J lost 5 bases, and 11 bases lay in between. Germline V lookup: CDR1 SGHRS, CDR2 YFSETQ. The DNA of the CDR3 is TGCGCCAGCAGCACTCCGAGGGGAGATACGCAGTATTTT. It yields the protein CASSTPRGDTQYF.

V gene TRBV9 combines with J gene TRBJ2-4, with D hard to call. Trimming left V 0 bases short and J 6 bases short, with 7 bases between. This CDR3 is built from 13 residues. The germline V gene has CDR1 SGDLS and CDR2 YYNGEE. This CDR3 is CASSVADGNIQYF. The CDR3 DNA follows: TGTGCCAGCAGCGTAGCTGATGGAAACATTCAGTACTTC.

This clonotype turned up a few times. The V call is TRBV4-1, the J call TRBJ2-3; 13 bases agree with TRBD2. V shed 0 bases and J 5 bases; nucleotides not matched to a gene: 5. The CDR3 runs 17 residues. CDR1 and CDR2 (germline): MGHRA, YSYEKL. DNA of the CDR3: TGCGCCAGCAGCCAAGAAGTCCGGACTAGCGGGGGAGATACGCAGTATTTT. This sequence encodes CASSQEVRTSGGDTQYF.

The chain recombines TRBV2 with TRBJ2-3, with D possibly TRBD1 on 6 matching bases. Trimming pared 9 bases from V and 4 bases from J, leaving 14 bases between. Germline V gives CDR1 SNHLY, CDR2 FYNNEI. The CDR3 extends over 13 amino acids. The CDR3 is CASTGSGPDTQYF. The CDR3 region has the DNA TGTGCCAGTACAGGGTCGGGCCCAGATACGCAGTATTTT.

This clonotype was counted a few times. The chain combines TRBV11-3 with TRBJ2-2; D uncertain. V gave up 6 bases and J gave up 1 base, with 3 bases separating them. The CDR3 spans 12 residues. The V gene's germline CDR1 is SGHNT and CDR2 YENEEA. CDR3 region: CASRQNTGELFF. The CDR3 bases are TGTGCCAGCAGGCAGAACACCGGGGAGCTGTTTTTT.